This T cell receptor (beta chain) was sequenced for a study of T cells after yellow fever vaccination. Using its own MiXCR run on the 5' RACE reads, TCRdb lists one record per CDR3 protein. The sample carries a few hundred thousand distinct CDR3 sequences, roughly 3.5% recorded once. The CDR3 runs 16 residues. V lost 6 bases to trimming and J lost 3 bases; unmatched junction nucleotides: 12. CDR1 and CDR2 (germline): MNHEY, SVGAGI. V is TRBV6-5 and J is TRBJ2-3; 7 bases match TRBD1. Sample: PBMCs, taken on the day of the yellow fever booster vaccination. This receptor was taken from a man aged 18 to 29 who received the YFV17D yellow fever vaccine. CDR3 region: CASRYREQGFTDTQYF. The CDR3 region has the DNA TGTGCCAGCAGATACAGGGAACAGGGGTTTACAGATACGCAGTATTTT.